A single sample is the source of the 11 T cell receptor beta chains below, sequenced in a study of control samples from healthy donors and cancer patients. Generated by immunoSEQ multiplex PCR, the TCRdb table keeps only in-frame clones and is missing some. The sample yields fewer than 200,000 clones, 90% to 95% seen once. Sequencing was carried out using blood. Receptors originate from a man aged 30 to 45 in good health.

The J gene is TRBJ2-7, the V gene TRBV28, with D possibly being TRBD1 (6 bases). Germline values: CDR1 MDHEN, CDR2 SYDVKM. This CDR3 has 13 residues. Trimming left V 7 bases short and J 1 base short, with 11 bases between. As DNA, the CDR3 is TGTGCCAGCACCCTGGACAGTTCCTACGAGCAGTACTTC. Amino acids: CASTLDSSYEQYF. The full variable domain, with the rest looked up from reference TRBV28 and TRBJ2-7, is DVKVTQSSRYLVKRTGEKVFLECVQDMDHENMFWYRQDPGLGLRLIYFSYDVKMKEKGDIPEGYSVSREKKERFSLILESASTNQTSMYLCASTLDSSYEQYFGPGTRLTVT.

V is TRBV19 and J is TRBJ1-1, with D tentatively TRBD1 (5 bases). CDR3 length: 15 amino acids. V lost 3 bases, J lost 5 bases, and 16 bases lay in between. Germline assignment: CDR1 LNHDA and CDR2 SQIVND (reference sequence). DNA of the CDR3: TGTGCCAGTAGTATGGGTGCAGGGTGGAGTACTGAAGCTTTCTTT. It specifies CASSMGAGWSTEAFF.

This chain connects TRBV30 to TRBJ2-7; possibly TRBD1 for D (6 bases). The CDR3 covers 13 residues. Germline loops: CDR1 GTSNPN, CDR2 SVGIG (reference sequence). The V end lost 4 bases, the J end lost 3 bases, and 13 bases lay between the germline ends. The CDR3 spells CAWTGHKDYEQYF. The CDR3, as DNA: TGTGCCTGGACGGGACATAAGGACTACGAGCAGTACTTC.

The chain has TRBV18 and TRBJ1-1; 8 bases fit TRBD1. This CDR3 contains 15 residues. Germline V gives CDR1 KGHSH, CDR2 LQKENI. With 6 bases clipped from V and 1 base from J, the junction kept 7 bases outside the gene matches. This CDR3 reads CASSMQGAENTEAFF. The CDR3 region has the DNA TGTGCCAGCTCCATGCAGGGGGCCGAGAACACTGAAGCTTTCTTT. The entire variable domain, with the rest obtained from reference TRBV18 and TRBJ1-1, is as follows: NAGVMQNPRHLVRRRGQEARLRCSPMKGHSHVYWYRQLPEEGLKFMVYLQKENIIDESGMPKERFSAEFPKEGPSILRIQQVVRGDSAAYFCASSMQGAENTEAFFGQGTRLTVV.

The rearrangement joins TRBV5-1 to TRBJ1-4, with D perhaps TRBD1 (5 bases). Trimming removed 4 bases at V and 9 bases at J, with 10 bases between. Germline CDR1 and CDR2: SGHRS and YFSETQ. The CDR3 extends over 12 amino acids. This CDR3 reads CASSGDPKKLFF. The CDR3 DNA reads as TGCGCCAGCAGCGGGGACCCTAAAAAACTGTTTTTT.

The V gene is TRBV5-1, the J gene TRBJ2-1; D call uncertain. In germline, CDR1 is SGHRS, CDR2 YFSETQ. Trimming pared 0 bases from V and 8 bases from J, leaving 6 bases between. The CDR3 has 12 amino acids. The CDR3 DNA reads TGCGCCAGCAGCTTGGCCTGGGATGAGCAGTTCTTC. It codes for CASSLAWDEQFF.

The V and J genes are TRBV27 and TRBJ1-2, with D possibly TRBD1 on 5 matching bases. The V and J ends lost 4 bases and 4 bases respectively, with 13 bases between them. Germline CDR1 reads MNHEY; CDR2 reads SMNVEV (reference sequence). The CDR3 covers 14 residues. DNA for the CDR3: TGTGCCAGCAGTTCTCCCTTCCAGGGCTATGGCTACACCTTC. This codes for CASSSPFQGYGYTF.

V and J are TRBV19 and TRBJ1-5; TRBD1 is a possible D gene (6 bases). Trimming took 6 bases from V and 5 from J, leaving 23 bases between them. CDR1 and CDR2 (germline): LNHDA, SQIVND (reference sequence). CDR3 length equals 17 residues. This chain's CDR3 is CASRPNRAEARDQPQHF. The CDR3, as DNA: TGTGCCAGTAGACCAAACAGGGCCGAGGCTCGTGATCAGCCCCAGCATTTT.

V and J are TRBV2 and TRBJ2-2; 9 bases are a match to TRBD2. The CDR3 extends over 15 amino acids. CDR1 and CDR2 (germline): SNHLY, FYNNEI. Trimming removed 3 bases from V and 3 bases from J; junction bases left unmatched: 2. In DNA form, the CDR3 reads TGTGCCAGCAGTGATACTAGCGGGTACACCGGGGAGCTGTTTTTT. This encodes CASSDTSGYTGELFF.

The V call is TRBV30, the J call TRBJ2-7, with D tentatively TRBD2 (6 bases). This CDR3 comprises 12 residues. With 4 bases removed from V and 2 bases from J, the gap between germline ends came to 9 bases. The germline V gene has CDR1 GTSNPN and CDR2 SVGIG (reference sequence). The CDR3 is CAWTGVTYEQYF. The CDR3 DNA is TGTGCCTGGACGGGGGTCACCTACGAGCAGTACTTC.

The chain couples TRBV2 to TRBJ1-4; D gene ambiguous. This CDR3 is built from 13 residues. V gave up 8 bases and J gave up 7 bases, with 14 bases separating them. In germline, CDR1 is SNHLY, CDR2 FYNNEI. CDR3 DNA: TGTGCCAGCGCCGACCCGGTGGGTGAAAAACTGTTTTTT. Translating gives CASADPVGEKLFF.